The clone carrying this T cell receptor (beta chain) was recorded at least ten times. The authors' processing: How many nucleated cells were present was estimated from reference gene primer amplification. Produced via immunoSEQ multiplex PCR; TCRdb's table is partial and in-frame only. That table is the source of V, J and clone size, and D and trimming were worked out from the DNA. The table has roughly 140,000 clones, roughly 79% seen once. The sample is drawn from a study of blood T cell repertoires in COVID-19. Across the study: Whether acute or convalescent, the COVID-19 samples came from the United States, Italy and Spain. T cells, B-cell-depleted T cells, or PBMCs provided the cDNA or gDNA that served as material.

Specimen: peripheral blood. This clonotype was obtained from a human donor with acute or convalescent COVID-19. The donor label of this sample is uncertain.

CDR3 sequence reads: CASSLSPGQRDHTF. The CDR3 DNA sequence: TGTGCCAGCAGCTTGTCTCCGGGACAACGGGACCACACCTTC. The genes are TRBV11-3 and TRBJ1-2; tentative D call: TRBD1 (6 bases). V was trimmed by 3 bases and J by 12 bases, leaving 20 bases between them. Germline V CDR1 and CDR2: SGHNT, YENEEA. The CDR3 length is 14 residues.